A single TCR beta chain is shown here with its context. Its antigen is as yet unknown. Each PCR had synthetic TCR analog templates added to it as a spike-in. TCRdb keeps only in-frame clones here, not all; method: immunoSEQ multiplex PCR. Of tens of thousands of clones in the sample, 90% were seen once. The entry originates in a study of PD-L1 blockade in urothelial cancer. Study-level information: It was in 2014 that patients started atezolizumab at 1,200 mg intravenously every 3 weeks. Study results and limitations: Pretreatment peripheral blood TCR clonality that fell below the median predicted better survival among the patients studied.

The diagnosis in patients was locally advanced or metastatic urothelial carcinoma. The CDR3 consists of 14 residues. Looked up from germline, CDR1 is MDHEN and CDR2 is SYDVKM. Unmatched junction bases numbered 5, after V lost 8 bases and J lost 1 base. The TCR was taken from a woman in her sixties or seventies with urothelial cancer. The input for sequencing was PBMCs, taken around atezolizumab (anti-PD-L1) treatment. V is TRBV28 and J is TRBJ1-5; 7 bases are shared with TRBD1. This CDR3 is CASLRGRSNQPQHF. CDR3 bases: TGTGCCAGCCTTAGGGGGCGGAGCAATCAGCCCCAGCATTTT.